Described below is a single TCR beta chain sequence and its context. This CDR3 has 15 residues. Trimming cost V 5 bases and J 0 bases; bases outside gene matches: 6. CDR1 SEHNR and CDR2 FQNEAQ come from the germline V gene (reference sequence). The data were produced by immunoSEQ multiplex PCR, yet TCRdb's version contains in-frame clones alone and is incomplete. The sample lists some 200,000 clones, less than 85% occurring once. The record originates from a study of blood T cell repertoires in COVID-19. Study in general: Both acute and convalescent COVID-19 samples were obtained from the United States, Italy and Spain. Sources were T cells, B-cell-depleted T cells, or PBMCs; the material itself was cDNA or gDNA.

The chain is built from TRBV7-9 and TRBJ1-1; 7 positions agree with TRBD1. Input material: peripheral blood. This TCR was recovered from a woman aged 80 or over with COVID-19, enrolled during active disease. The CDR3 protein is CASSTPTGMNTEAFF. In nucleotides, the CDR3 is TGTGCCAGCAGCACACCGACAGGGATGAACACTGAAGCTTTCTTT.